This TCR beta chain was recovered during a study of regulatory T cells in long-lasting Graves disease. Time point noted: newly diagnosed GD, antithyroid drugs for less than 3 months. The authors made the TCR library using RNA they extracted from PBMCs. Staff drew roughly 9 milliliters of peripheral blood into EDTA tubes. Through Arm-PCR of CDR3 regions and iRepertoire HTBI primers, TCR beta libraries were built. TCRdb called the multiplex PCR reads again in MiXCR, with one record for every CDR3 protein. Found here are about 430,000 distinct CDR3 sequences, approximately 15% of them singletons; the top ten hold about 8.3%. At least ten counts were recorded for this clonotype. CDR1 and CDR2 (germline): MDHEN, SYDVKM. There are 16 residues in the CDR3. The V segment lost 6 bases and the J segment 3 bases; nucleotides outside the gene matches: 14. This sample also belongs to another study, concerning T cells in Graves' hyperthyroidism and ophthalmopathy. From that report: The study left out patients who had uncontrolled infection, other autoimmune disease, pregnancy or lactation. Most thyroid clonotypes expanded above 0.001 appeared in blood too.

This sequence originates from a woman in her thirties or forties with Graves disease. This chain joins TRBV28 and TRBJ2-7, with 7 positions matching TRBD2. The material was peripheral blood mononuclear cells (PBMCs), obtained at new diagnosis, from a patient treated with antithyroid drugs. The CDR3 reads CASSRKSGGFYYEQYF. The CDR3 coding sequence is TGTGCCAGCAGCCGAAAGTCGGGGGGTTTTTACTACGAGCAGTACTTC.